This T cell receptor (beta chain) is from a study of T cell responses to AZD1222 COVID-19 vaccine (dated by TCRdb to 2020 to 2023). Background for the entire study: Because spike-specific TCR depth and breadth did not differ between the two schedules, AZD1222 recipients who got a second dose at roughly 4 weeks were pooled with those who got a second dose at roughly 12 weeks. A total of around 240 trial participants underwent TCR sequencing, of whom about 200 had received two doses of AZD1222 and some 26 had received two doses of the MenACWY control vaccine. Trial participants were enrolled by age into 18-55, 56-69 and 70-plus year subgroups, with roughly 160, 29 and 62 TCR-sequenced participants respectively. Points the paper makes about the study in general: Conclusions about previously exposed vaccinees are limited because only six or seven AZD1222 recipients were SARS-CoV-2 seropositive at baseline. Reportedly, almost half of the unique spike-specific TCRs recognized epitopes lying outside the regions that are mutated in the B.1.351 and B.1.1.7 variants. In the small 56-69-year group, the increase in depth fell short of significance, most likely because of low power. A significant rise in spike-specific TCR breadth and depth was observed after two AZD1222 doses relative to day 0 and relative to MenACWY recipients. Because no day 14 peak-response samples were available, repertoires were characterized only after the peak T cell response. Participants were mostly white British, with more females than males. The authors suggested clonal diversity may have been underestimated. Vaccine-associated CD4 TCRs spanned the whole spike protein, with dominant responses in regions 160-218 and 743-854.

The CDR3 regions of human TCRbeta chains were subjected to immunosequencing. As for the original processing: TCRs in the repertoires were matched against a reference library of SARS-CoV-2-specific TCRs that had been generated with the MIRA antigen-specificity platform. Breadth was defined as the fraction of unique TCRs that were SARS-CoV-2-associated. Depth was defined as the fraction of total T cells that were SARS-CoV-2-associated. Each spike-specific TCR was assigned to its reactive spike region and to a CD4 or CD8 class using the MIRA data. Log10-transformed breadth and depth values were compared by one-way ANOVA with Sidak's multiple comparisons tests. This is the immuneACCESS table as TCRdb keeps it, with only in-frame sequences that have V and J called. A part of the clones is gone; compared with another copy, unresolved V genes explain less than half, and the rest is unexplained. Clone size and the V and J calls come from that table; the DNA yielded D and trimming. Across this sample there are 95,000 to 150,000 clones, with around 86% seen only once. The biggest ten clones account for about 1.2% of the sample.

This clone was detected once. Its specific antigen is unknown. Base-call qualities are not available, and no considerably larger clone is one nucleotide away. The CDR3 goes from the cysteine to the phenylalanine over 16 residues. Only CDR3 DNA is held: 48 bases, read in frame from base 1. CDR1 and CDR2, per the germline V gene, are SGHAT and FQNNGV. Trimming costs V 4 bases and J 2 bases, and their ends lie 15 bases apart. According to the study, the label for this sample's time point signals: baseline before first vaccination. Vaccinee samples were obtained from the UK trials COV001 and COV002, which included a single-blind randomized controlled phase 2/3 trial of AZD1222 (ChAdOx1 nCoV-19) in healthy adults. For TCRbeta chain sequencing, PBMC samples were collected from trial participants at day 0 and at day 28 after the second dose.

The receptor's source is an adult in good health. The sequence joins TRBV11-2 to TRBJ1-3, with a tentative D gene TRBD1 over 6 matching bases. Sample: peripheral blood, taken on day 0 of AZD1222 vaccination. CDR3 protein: CASSYLTGKTGNTIYF. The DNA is TGTGCCAGCAGCTACCTAACAGGGAAGACTGGAAACACCATATATTTT.